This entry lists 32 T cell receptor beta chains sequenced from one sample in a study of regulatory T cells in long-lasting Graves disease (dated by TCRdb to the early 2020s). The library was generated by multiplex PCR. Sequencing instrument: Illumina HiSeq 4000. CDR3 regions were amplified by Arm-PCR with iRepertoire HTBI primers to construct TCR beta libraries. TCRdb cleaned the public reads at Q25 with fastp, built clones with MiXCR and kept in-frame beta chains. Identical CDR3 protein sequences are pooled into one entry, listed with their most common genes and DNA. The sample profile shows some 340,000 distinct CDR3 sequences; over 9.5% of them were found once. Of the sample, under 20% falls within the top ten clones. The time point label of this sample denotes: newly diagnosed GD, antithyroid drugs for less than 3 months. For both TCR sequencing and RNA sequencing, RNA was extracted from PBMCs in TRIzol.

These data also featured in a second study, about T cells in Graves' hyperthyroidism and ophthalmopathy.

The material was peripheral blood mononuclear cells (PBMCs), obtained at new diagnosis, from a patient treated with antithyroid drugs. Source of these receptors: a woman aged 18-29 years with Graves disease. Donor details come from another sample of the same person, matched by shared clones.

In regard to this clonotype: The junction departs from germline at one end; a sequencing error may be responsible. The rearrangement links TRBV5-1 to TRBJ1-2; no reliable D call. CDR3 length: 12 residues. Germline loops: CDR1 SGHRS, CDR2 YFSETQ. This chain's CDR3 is CVSSLGQDGYTF. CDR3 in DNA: TGCGTCAGCAGCTTGGGCCAGGATGGCTACACCTTC.

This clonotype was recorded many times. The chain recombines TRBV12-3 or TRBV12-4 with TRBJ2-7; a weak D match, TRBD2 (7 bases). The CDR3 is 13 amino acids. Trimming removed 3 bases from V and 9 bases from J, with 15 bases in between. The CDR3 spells CASSFGGSRGQYF. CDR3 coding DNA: TGTGCCAGCAGTTTCGGCGGGAGCAGGGGGCAGTACTTC.

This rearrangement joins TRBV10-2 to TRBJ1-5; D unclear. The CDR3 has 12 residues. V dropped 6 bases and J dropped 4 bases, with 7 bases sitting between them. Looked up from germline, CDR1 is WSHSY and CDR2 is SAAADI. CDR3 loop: CASRHENQPQHF. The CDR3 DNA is TGCGCCAGCAGACACGAAAATCAGCCCCAGCATTTT.

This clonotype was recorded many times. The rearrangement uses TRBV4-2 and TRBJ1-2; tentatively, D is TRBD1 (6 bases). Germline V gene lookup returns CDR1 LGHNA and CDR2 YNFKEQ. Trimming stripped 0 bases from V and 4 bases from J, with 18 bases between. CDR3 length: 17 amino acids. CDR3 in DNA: TGTGCCAGCAGCCAAGACGGACAGCTCCAGCTCCTCTATGGCTACACCTTC. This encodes CASSQDGQLQLLYGYTF.

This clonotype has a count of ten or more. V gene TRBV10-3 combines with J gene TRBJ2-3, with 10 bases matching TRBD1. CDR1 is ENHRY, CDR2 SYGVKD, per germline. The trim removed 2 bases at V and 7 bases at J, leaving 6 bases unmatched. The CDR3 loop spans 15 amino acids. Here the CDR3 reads CAISEGDRGLNTQYF. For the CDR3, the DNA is TGTGCCATCAGTGAGGGCGACAGGGGGCTCAATACGCAGTATTTT.

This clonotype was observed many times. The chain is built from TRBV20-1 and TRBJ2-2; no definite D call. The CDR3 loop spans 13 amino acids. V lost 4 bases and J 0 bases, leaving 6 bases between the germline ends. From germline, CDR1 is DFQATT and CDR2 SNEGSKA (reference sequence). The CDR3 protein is CSATGANTGELFF. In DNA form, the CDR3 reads TGCAGTGCTACCGGCGCGAACACCGGGGAGCTGTTTTTT.

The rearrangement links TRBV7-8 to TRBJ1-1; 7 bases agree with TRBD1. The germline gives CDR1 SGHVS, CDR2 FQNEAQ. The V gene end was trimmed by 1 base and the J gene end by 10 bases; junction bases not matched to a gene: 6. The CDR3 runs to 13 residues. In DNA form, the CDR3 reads TGTGCCAGCAGCTTAGAGAGACAGGGTAGAGCTTTCTTT. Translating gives CASSLERQGRAFF. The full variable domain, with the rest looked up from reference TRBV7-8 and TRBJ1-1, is GAGVSQSPRYKVAKRGQDVALRCDPISGHVSLFWYQQALGQGPEFLTYFQNEAQLDKSGLPSDRFFAERPEGSVSTLKIQRTQQEDSAVYLCASSLERQGRAFFGQGTRLTVV.

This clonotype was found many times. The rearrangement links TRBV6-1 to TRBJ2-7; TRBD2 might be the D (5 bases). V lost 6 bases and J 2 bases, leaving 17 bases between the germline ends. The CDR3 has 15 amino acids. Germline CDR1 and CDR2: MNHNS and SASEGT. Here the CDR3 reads CASRPGWAAPYEQYF. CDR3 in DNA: TGTGCCAGCAGACCGGGGTGGGCAGCACCCTACGAGCAGTACTTC.

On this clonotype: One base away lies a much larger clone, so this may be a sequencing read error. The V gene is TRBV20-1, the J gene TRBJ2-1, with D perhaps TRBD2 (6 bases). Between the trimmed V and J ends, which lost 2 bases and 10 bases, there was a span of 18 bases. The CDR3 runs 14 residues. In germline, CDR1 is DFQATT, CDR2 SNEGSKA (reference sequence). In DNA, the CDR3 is TGCAGTGCTAGATCAGCGGGTCCTCCCTACGAGCAGTTCTTC. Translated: CSARSAGPPYEQFF.

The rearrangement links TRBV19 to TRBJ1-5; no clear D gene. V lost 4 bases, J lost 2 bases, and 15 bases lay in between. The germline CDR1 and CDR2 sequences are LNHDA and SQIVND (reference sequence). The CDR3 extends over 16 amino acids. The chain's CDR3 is CASSKFSLRGNQPQHF. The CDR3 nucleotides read TGTGCCAGTAGTAAGTTTTCGTTACGGGGCAATCAGCCCCAGCATTTT.

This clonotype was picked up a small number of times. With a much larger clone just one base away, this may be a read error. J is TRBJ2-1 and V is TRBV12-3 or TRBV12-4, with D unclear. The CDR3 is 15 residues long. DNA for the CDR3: TGTGCCAGCAGTCCCATACCCTTCTCCTACAATGAGCAGCTCTTC. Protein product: CASSPIPFSYNEQLF.

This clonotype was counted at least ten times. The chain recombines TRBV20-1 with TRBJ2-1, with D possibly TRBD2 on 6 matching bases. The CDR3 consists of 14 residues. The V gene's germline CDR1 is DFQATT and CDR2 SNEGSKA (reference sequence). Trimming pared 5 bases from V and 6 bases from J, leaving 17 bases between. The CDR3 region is CSADRGFLSNEQFF. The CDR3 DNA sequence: TGCAGTGCTGATCGGGGGTTCTTAAGCAATGAGCAGTTCTTC.

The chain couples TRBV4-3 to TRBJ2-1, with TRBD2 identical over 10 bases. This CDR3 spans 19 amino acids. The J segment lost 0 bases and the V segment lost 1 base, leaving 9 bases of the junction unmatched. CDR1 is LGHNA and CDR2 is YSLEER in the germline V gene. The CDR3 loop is CASSQGATSGFSSYNEQFF. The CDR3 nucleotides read TGCGCCAGCAGCCAAGGCGCGACTAGCGGGTTCAGCTCCTACAATGAGCAGTTCTTC.

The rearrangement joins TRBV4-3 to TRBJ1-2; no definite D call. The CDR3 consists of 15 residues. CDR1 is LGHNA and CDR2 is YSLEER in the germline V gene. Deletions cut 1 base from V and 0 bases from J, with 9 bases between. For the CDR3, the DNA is TGCGCCAGCAGCCAAGGACGAGGTACTAACTATGGCTACACCTTC. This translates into CASSQGRGTNYGYTF.

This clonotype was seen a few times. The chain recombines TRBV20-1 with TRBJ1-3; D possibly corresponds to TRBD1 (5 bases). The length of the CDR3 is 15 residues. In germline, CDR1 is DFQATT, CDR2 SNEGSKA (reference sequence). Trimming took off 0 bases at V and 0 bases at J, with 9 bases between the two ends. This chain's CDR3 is CSARDLGASGNTIYF. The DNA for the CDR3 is TGCAGTGCTAGAGATCTAGGGGCCTCTGGAAACACCATATATTTT.

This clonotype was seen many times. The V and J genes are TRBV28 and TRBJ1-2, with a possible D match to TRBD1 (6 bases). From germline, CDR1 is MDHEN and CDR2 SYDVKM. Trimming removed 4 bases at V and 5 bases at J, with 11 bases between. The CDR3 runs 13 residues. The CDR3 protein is CASSSGDGYGYTF. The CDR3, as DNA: TGTGCCAGCAGTTCAGGGGATGGATATGGCTACACCTTC.

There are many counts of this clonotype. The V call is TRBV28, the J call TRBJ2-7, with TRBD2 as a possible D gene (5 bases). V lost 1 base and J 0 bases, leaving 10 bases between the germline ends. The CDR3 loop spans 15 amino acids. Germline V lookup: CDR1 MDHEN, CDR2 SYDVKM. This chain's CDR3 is CASSLLAGSSYEQYF. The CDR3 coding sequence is TGTGCCAGCAGTTTATTGGCGGGTTCCTCCTACGAGCAGTACTTC.

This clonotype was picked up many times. The CDR3 spells CASSLVAHPQHF. As DNA, the CDR3 is TGTGCCAGCAGCTTAGTGGCCCACCCCCAGCATTTT. The rearrangement uses TRBV7-9 and TRBJ1-5; D not certain. The CDR3 is 12 residues long. Germline CDR1 SEHNR, CDR2 FQNEAQ (reference sequence). The ends were cut back, 1 base at V and 10 bases at J, with 8 bases in the middle.

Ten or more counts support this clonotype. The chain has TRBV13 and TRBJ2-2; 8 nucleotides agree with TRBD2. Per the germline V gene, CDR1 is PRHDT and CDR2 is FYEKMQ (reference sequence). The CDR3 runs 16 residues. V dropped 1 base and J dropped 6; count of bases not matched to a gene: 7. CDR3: CASSLDPGTRAGELFF. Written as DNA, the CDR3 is TGTGCCAGCAGCTTAGACCCCGGGACTAGGGCCGGGGAGCTGTTTTTT.

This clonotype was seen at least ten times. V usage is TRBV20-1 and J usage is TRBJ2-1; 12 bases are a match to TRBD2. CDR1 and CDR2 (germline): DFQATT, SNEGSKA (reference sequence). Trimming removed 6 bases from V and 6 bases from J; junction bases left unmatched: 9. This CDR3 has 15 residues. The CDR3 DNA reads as TGCAGTGCAGGAGAAACTAGCGGGAGGCGCAATGAGCAGTTCTTC. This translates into CSAGETSGRRNEQFF.

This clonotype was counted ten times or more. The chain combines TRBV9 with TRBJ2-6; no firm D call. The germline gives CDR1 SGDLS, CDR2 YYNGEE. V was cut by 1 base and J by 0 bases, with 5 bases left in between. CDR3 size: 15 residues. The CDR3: CASSVRYSGANVLTF. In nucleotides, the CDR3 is TGTGCCAGCAGCGTACGGTACTCTGGGGCCAACGTCCTGACTTTC.

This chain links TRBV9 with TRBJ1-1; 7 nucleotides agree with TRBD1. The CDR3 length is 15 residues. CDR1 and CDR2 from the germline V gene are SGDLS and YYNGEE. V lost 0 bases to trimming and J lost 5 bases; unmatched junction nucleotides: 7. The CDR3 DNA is TGTGCCAGCAGCGTAGAAGGGGGCTCGAGGACTGAAGCTTTCTTT. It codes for CASSVEGGSRTEAFF.

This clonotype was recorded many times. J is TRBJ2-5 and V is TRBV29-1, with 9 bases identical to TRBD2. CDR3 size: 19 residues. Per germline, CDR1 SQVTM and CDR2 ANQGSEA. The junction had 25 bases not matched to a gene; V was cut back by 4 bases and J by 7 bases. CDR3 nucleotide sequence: TGCAGCGTTGGAGGATCCCCGGAGGGGCTAGCGGGAATAAGACGGACCCAGTACTTC. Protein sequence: CSVGGSPEGLAGIRRTQYF.

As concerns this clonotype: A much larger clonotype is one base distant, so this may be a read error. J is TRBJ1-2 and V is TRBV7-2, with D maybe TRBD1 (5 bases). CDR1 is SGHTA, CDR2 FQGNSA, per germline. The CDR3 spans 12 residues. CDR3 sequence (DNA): TGTGCCAGCAGCTTGACAGCTTATGGCTGCACCTTC. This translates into CASSLTAYGCTF.

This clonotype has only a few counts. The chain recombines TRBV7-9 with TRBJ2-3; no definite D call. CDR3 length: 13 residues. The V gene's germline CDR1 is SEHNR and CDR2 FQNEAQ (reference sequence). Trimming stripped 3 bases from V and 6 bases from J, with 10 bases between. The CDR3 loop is CASSFPMGDTQYF. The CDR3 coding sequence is TGTGCCAGCAGCTTCCCAATGGGGGATACGCAGTATTTT.

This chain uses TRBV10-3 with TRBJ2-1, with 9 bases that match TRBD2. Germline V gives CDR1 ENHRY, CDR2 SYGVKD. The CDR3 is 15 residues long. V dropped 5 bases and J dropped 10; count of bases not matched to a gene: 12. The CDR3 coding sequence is TGTGCCATCAGTTCTCCGGGACTAGCTAGGGACGAGCAGTTCTTC. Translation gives CAISSPGLARDEQFF.

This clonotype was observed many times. CDR3 bases: TGTGCCAGCAGTTTGGAGACCCAGTACTTC. This codes for CASSLETQYF. The chain joins TRBV2 to TRBJ2-5; D ambiguous. The V and J ends lost 5 bases and 5 bases respectively, with 3 bases between them. The CDR3 consists of 10 residues. CDR1 and CDR2 (germline): SNHLY, FYNNEI.

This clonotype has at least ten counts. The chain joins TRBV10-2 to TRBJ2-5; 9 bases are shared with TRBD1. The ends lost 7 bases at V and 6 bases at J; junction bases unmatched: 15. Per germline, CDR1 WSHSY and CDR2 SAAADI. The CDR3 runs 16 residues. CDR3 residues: CASNSASPGQGKTQYF. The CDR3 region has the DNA TGCGCCAGCAACTCAGCGAGTCCGGGACAGGGAAAGACCCAGTACTTC.

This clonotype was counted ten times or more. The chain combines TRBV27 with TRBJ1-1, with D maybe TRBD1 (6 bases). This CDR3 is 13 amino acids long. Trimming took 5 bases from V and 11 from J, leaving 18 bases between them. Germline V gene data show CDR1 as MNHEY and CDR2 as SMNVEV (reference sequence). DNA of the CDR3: TGTGCCAGCAGTCCCAAGGGGGGTAGGAGGGCTTTCTTT. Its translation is CASSPKGGRRAFF.

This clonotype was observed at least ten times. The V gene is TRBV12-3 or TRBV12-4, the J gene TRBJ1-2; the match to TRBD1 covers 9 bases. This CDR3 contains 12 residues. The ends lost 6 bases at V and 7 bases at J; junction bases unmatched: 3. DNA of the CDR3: TGTGCCAGCAGCTGGACAGGGGTTGGCTACACCTTC. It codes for CASSWTGVGYTF.

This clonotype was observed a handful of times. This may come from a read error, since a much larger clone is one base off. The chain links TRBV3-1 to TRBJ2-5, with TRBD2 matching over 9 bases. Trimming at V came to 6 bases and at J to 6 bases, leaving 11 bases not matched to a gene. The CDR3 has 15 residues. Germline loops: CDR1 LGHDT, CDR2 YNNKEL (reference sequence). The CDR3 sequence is CASRPASGVTKTQYF. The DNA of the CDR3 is TGTGCCAGCAGGCCCGCTAGCGGGGTGACGAAGACCCAGTACTTC.

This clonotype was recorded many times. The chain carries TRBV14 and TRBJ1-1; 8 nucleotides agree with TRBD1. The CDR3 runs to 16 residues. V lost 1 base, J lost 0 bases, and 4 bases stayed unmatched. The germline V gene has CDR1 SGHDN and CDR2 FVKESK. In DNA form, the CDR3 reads TGTGCCAGCAGCCAAGCATGGACAGGGCTGAACACTGAAGCTTTCTTT. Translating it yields CASSQAWTGLNTEAFF.